The 10 T cell receptor beta chains given below trace back to one sample, sequenced in a study of blood T cells in healthy people across ages. Alongside a J-beta primer mix, a sample-barcoded 5' primer served in a second PCR lasting roughly 6 to 12 cycles. Via MiXCR, TCRdb re-called the 5' RACE reads, giving one row per CDR3 protein. Of roughly 900,000 distinct CDR3 sequences listed, around 26% were seen once; the top ten hold about 18%. Source material: blood. The receptors were gathered from a woman older than 75 in good health.

V and J are TRBV5-5 and TRBJ2-4, with 8 positions matching TRBD2. CDR1 SGHKS and CDR2 YYEKEE come from the germline V gene (reference sequence). CDR3 length: 16 amino acids. The V segment lost 7 bases and the J segment 3 bases; nucleotides outside the gene matches: 12. Here the CDR3 DNA reads TGTGCCAGCGACCCTCCGGGGGGGCGCGTCAAAAACATTCAGTACTTC. Translating it yields CASDPPGGRVKNIQYF.

In its sample, this clonotype was seen many times. The rearrangement links TRBV6-5 to TRBJ2-1, with 13 bases matching TRBD2. The CDR3 extends over 16 amino acids. Germline CDR1 MNHEY, CDR2 SVGAGI. The ends lost 5 bases at V and 7 bases at J; junction bases unmatched: 8. The DNA of the CDR3 is TGTGCCAGCAGTCCTACTAGCGGGGGGGCCCGTAATGAGCAGTTCTTC. This translates into CASSPTSGGARNEQFF.

This clonotype has just a few counts. This chain connects TRBV28 to TRBJ1-1, with a possible D match to TRBD1 (6 bases). Between the trimmed V and J ends, which lost 7 bases and 0 bases, there was a span of 12 bases. The CDR3 consists of 14 residues. CDR1 and CDR2 from the germline V gene are MDHEN and SYDVKM. The chain's CDR3 is CASIRTAMNTEAFF. The CDR3 nucleotides are TGTGCCAGCATACGGACAGCTATGAACACTGAAGCTTTCTTT.

This clonotype was seen repeatedly, ten times or more. The chain employs TRBV6-5 and TRBJ2-1; unclear D gene. This CDR3 comprises 12 residues. The germline CDR1 and CDR2 sequences are MNHEY and SVGAGI. V lost 2 bases and J lost 6, with 5 bases in between. CDR3: CASSYASNEQFF. CDR3 DNA: TGTGCCAGCAGTTACGCTAGCAATGAGCAGTTCTTC.

Of note for this clonotype: A single base separates this from a much larger clone, so it may be a read error. The chain uses TRBV5-6 and TRBJ2-6, with 7 bases identical to TRBD1. This CDR3 has 17 amino acids. Germline V gene sequence: CDR1 SGHDT, CDR2 YYEEEE. This CDR3 reads CASSFYRGGSEANVLTF. The CDR3 DNA is TGTGCCAGCAGCTTTTACAGGGGCGGATCTGAGGCCAACGTCCTGACTTTC.

This clonotype was observed a handful of times. V and J are TRBV11-2 and TRBJ1-1, with D tentatively TRBD1 (6 bases). Germline assignment: CDR1 SGHAT and CDR2 FQNNGV. The CDR3 covers 15 residues. V lost 4 bases to trimming and J lost 4 bases, with 16 bases between them. CDR3 sequence (DNA): TGTGCCAGCAGCTCCGGAGTCGGGGGGCCCACTGAAGCTTTCTTT. Its translation: CASSSGVGGPTEAFF.

In regard to this clonotype: A much larger clone lies one base from this, so it may be a read error. This chain connects TRBV20-1 to TRBJ2-3, with D possibly matching TRBD2 (6 bases). The germline V gene has CDR1 DFQATT and CDR2 SNEGSKA (reference sequence). The CDR3 sequence is 13 residues long. The CDR3 reads CSTRRSGADTQYF. Written as DNA, the CDR3 is TGCAGTACTAGAAGGTCGGGGGCAGATACGCAGTATTTT.

About this clonotype itself: This may be a read error: a much more frequent sequence differs by one nucleotide. The chain couples TRBV6-2 or TRBV6-3 to TRBJ2-4; 9 bases are a match to TRBD1. This CDR3 region has 17 residues. In germline, CDR1 is MNHEY, CDR2 SVGEGT. CDR3: CASRRNRRDRVKSIQYF. The CDR3 nucleotides are TGTGCCAGCAGACGCAACCGGCGGGACAGGGTAAAAAGCATTCAGTACTTC.

This rearrangement joins TRBV7-2 to TRBJ2-6; TRBD2 matches 7 bases. Germline V gene data show CDR1 as SGHTA and CDR2 as FQGNSA. The CDR3 has 16 residues. The J segment lost 3 bases and the V segment lost 1 base, leaving 3 bases of the junction unmatched. DNA for the CDR3: TGTGCCAGCAGCTTAGAAGGGAGGGTTGGGGCCAACGTCCTGACTTTC. It yields the protein CASSLEGRVGANVLTF.

This clonotype occurred many times. This chain's CDR3 is CASSGIRSATNEKLFF. The CDR3 DNA follows: TGTGCCAGCAGTGGGATCAGGAGCGCAACTAATGAAAAACTGTTTTTT. V usage is TRBV6-5 and J usage is TRBJ1-4; no clear D gene. The V end was cut by 5 bases, the J end by 0 bases, with 13 bases between. The CDR3 spans 16 residues. Germline assignment: CDR1 MNHEY and CDR2 SVGAGI.